The sequence of this TCR beta chain was determined in a study of OX40 agonist ivuxolimab in advanced cancers. Blood got drawn at baseline, again on cycle 4 day 1, and then on cycle 7 day 1. Here immunoSEQ multiplex PCR was the method, and the copy in TCRdb shows in-frame clones only, minus some. The sample comprises under 150,000 clones, 90% of which are singletons, and 0.85% to 1.4% rests with the top ten. Losses at the gene ends were 0 bases for V and 4 bases for J; bases not matched to a gene: 12. This CDR3 contains 18 residues. Germline V gene data show CDR1 as SGHRS and CDR2 as YFSETQ. The rearrangement joins TRBV5-1 to TRBJ2-1, with TRBD2 identical over 8 bases. Sequenced here: CD4+ or CD8+ T cells sorted from blood, sampled in a trial of the OX40 agonist ivuxolimab. The receptor was isolated from an adult with an advanced solid tumor such as melanoma, head and neck, liver or kidney cancer. CDR3 sequence reads: CASSLVGVAGRTYNEQFF. CDR3 nucleotide sequence: TGCGCCAGCAGCTTGGTGGGGGTAGCGGGAAGGACTTACAATGAGCAGTTCTTC.